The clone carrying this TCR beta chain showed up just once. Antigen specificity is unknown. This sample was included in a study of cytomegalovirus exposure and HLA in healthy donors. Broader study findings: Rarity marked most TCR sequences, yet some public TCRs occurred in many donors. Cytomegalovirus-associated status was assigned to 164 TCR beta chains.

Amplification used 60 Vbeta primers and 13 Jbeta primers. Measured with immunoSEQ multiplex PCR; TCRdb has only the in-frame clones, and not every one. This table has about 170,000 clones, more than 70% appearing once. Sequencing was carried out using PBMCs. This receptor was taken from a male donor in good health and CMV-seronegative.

The CDR3 reads CASSLFINEKLFF. The CDR3 coding sequence is TGTGCCAGCAGTTTGTTTATCAATGAAAAACTGTTTTTT. J is TRBJ1-4 and V is TRBV28; D is unresolved. The germline CDR1 and CDR2 sequences are MDHEN and SYDVKM. V was clipped by 3 bases and J by 5 bases, with 7 bases between them. The CDR3 is 13 amino acids.